The T cell receptor beta chain under discussion was sequenced for a study of T cell responses to AZD1222 COVID-19 vaccine. Study-level findings and limits: Only after the peak T cell response were repertoires sampled. White British people made up most donors, females outnumbered males, and clonal diversity was possibly underestimated.

Trimming stripped 3 bases from V and 6 bases from J, with 21 bases between. This CDR3 comprises 16 residues. CDR1 is SGHTA and CDR2 is FQGNSA in the germline V gene. To note about this clone: Its matching antigen is unknown.

Assay: immunoSEQ multiplex PCR; the TCRdb copy retains only in-frame clones and omits some. The data contain about 110,000 clones, under 90% of them singletons. Sequencing was performed on peripheral blood, taken on day 0 of AZD1222 vaccination. This clonotype was sampled from an adult in good health. The genes are TRBV7-2 and TRBJ2-7; D is unresolved. The DNA for the CDR3 is TGTGCCAGCAGCTTCGGTTATCGGGCCCTAGACGGCGAGCAGTACTTC. Translating gives CASSFGYRALDGEQYF.